This T cell receptor (beta chain) was sequenced during a study of vaccination effects on CD4 cells after COVID-19. Study at large: Two doses of either BNT162b2 or mRNA-1273 were given to each participant.

This clone was observed a few times. Its antigen is still unknown. Data came from immunoSEQ multiplex PCR; TCRdb stores just in-frame clones and leaves some out. The sample yields about 73,000 clones, around 76% seen once. Points from the study as a whole: Marked clonal contraction of both clone types appeared late after vaccination. After vaccination of healthy people, only 1 of 255 vaccine-induced clones cross-reacted with common cold coronaviruses.

Trimming cost V 0 bases and J 7 bases; bases outside gene matches: 4. The CDR3 loop spans 16 amino acids. Germline CDR1 SGHVS, CDR2 FNYEAQ. Before sequencing, viral peptide pools were used by the ViraFEST assay to expand antigen-specific CD4+ T cells. Culture proceeded for 9 to 11 days, and CD4+ T cells were then isolated. In the vaccine recipients, nucleocapsid antibodies were negative and there was no prior SARS-CoV-2 infection. Fresh IL-2-containing medium replaced half the medium on days 3 and 7. Sequenced here: CD4+ T cells from PBMCs cultured with SARS-CoV-2 spike peptides, sampled before COVID-19 vaccination. The TCR sequence derives from a human donor who received a COVID-19 vaccine. The rearrangement uses TRBV7-6 and TRBJ2-1; 12 bases are shared with TRBD2. CDR3 sequence: CASSLAQTSGGNEQFF. CDR3 sequence (DNA): TGTGCCAGCAGCTTAGCCCAGACTAGCGGGGGAAATGAGCAGTTCTTC.